This T cell receptor beta chain was identified during a study of glioma-infiltrating T cells. Study-level findings and limits: Tissue-blood divergence was below expectation in non-neoplastic patients, above in gliomas.

TCR alpha and beta CDR3 regions were amplified from RNA using iRepertoire nested multiplex PCR. Tissue mRNA or PBMC total RNA, about 85-400 ng, went into one-step reverse transcription and amplification. One entry per CDR3 protein, called by TCRdb with MiXCR from the multiplex PCR reads. The sample holds fewer than 90,000 distinct CDR3 sequences, 20% to 25% seen once. CDR1 SEHNR and CDR2 FQNEAQ come from the germline V gene (reference sequence). The ends lost 3 bases at V and 5 bases at J; junction bases unmatched: 7. This CDR3 is built from 16 residues. About this clonotype: Its antigen remains unidentified.

Sequencing was carried out using glioma tissue, nonneoplastic brain tissue, or PBMCs (not recorded which). This TCR derives from a human donor with low-grade glioma or glioblastoma, undergoing nonglioma brain surgery, or in good health (not recorded which). The V and J genes are TRBV7-9 and TRBJ2-3; 11 bases match TRBD2. This CDR3 reads CASSFLAGGWRDTQYF. The DNA of the CDR3 is TGTGCCAGCAGCTTTTTAGCGGGGGGGTGGCGAGATACGCAGTATTTT.